This T cell receptor (beta chain) was sequenced in a study of radiotherapy plus CTLA-4 blockade in lung cancer. Study-wide points: Dynamics of early blood T cell clones, together with interferon-beta, were reportedly the best predictors of response. Subsequent to radiotherapy plus ipilimumab, tumor-derived TCR clones underwent expansion in blood.

For this clone: Its antigen is not known.

Measured with immunoSEQ multiplex PCR; TCRdb has only the in-frame clones, and not every one. The sample has over 85,000 clones; approximately 74% are singletons. Sequenced here: peripheral blood, sampled from a patient treated with radiotherapy plus ipilimumab. This receptor was taken from a human donor with non-small cell lung cancer who had a partial response to radiotherapy plus ipilimumab. Some clones in this sample may be carry-over from other donors' samples.

The CDR3 DNA follows: TGTGCCAGTAGACTGAGGGACAGGGCCACCTTATCCGCCGGGGAGCTGTTTTTT. Translated, it gives CASRLRDRATLSAGELFF. The V gene is TRBV19, the J gene TRBJ2-2; 9 nucleotides agree with TRBD1. The J segment lost 6 bases and the V segment lost 6 bases, leaving 17 bases of the junction unmatched. The CDR3 runs 18 residues. Germline V CDR1 and CDR2: LNHDA, SQIVND (reference sequence).